The following is a T cell receptor (beta chain) sequence with its context. Its antigen is unidentified. Using a J-beta primer mix together with a sample-barcoded 5' primer, a second PCR was run for about 6 to 11 cycles. TCRdb redid the calling of the 5' RACE reads with MiXCR, one entry per CDR3 protein. The repertoire consists of roughly 1,300,000 distinct CDR3 sequences, with 59% occurring once and the leading ten covering over 5%. Donors ranged from roughly 6 to 90 years old and were healthy Caucasians in Russia. Total RNA extraction produced at least 5 micrograms (per sample) for the study. The entry originates in a study of blood T cells in healthy people across ages. The study, taken as a whole, reports: TCR beta diversity correlated strongly with naive T cell percentage. Roughly linear age-related decline in beta diversity appeared, significant by age 40.

Material: blood. The TCR was taken from a man younger than 35 in good health.

The CDR3 region is CASSDSGRAKNIQYF. In DNA form, the CDR3 reads TGTGCCAGCAGTGATTCGGGGAGAGCCAAAAACATTCAGTACTTC. This rearrangement joins TRBV6-1 to TRBJ2-4, with D perhaps TRBD2 (5 bases). The CDR3 is 15 amino acids. Germline V CDR1 and CDR2: MNHNS, SASEGT. The V gene lost 3 bases and the J gene lost 0 bases, with 9 bases spanning the gap.